The clone carrying this T cell receptor beta chain has a count of ten or more. What it recognizes is unknown. A library of TCRbeta sequences, prepared with unique molecular identifiers, was generated. Via MiXCR, TCRdb re-called the PCR reads, giving one row per CDR3 protein. The table lists fewer than 700,000 distinct CDR3 sequences, roughly 13% of them singletons. This specimen belongs to a study of T-cell reconstitution after alpha-beta-depleted transplantation in children. CDR3 size: 14 residues. The V gene lost 3 bases and the J gene lost 5 bases, with 13 bases spanning the gap. Study-level results: It was reported that alpha-beta T cells came from several hundred expanded graft clones (about two months after transplant). Newly produced T cells mostly accounted for T-cell counts and diversity one year post-transplant.

Sequences were derived from PBMCs, mostly from graft donor cells, sampled 360 days after TCRalphabeta/CD19-depleted stem cell transplant. The clonotype comes from a male patient under 18 who had a stem cell transplant for acute myeloid leukemia, so the T cells may come from the graft donor. The rearrangement links TRBV12-3 or TRBV12-4 to TRBJ1-1; D may be TRBD1 (5 bases). In nucleotides, the CDR3 is TGTGCCAGCAGTTTTAGAATTGGGGGGACTGAAGCTTTCTTT. Protein: CASSFRIGGTEAFF.